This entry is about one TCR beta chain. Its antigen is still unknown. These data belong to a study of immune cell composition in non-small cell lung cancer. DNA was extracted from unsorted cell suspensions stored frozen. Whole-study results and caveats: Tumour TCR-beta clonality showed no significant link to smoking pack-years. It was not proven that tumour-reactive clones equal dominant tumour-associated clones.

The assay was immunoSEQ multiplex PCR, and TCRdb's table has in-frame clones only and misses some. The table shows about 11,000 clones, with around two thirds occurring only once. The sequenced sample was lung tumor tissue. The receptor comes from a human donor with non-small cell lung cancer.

The CDR3 protein is CASSTQPGQVPSGANVLTF. As DNA, the CDR3 is TGTGCCAGTAGTACGCAACCGGGACAGGTACCCTCTGGGGCCAACGTCCTGACTTTC. The J gene is TRBJ2-6, the V gene TRBV19; TRBD1 matches at 8 bases. The V and J ends lost 4 bases and 0 bases, in that order; junction bases with no gene match: 11. The CDR3 consists of 19 residues. Germline V gene data show CDR1 as LNHDA and CDR2 as SQIVND (reference sequence).